Listed here are 20 T cell receptor beta chains from one sample, sequenced in a study of identical twins. TCRdb fed the 5' RACE reads into MiXCR, producing one record per CDR3 protein. The sample carries roughly 750,000 distinct CDR3 sequences, 21% recorded once. These data were also filed under a second study, of T cells expressing NK-cell markers.

Sample: PBMCs. These receptor sequences come from a woman aged 18-29 years in good health.

Only a few counts were recorded for this clonotype. The rearrangement uses TRBV10-3 and TRBJ2-3, with 10 bases identical to TRBD2. Germline loops: CDR1 ENHRY, CDR2 SYGVKD. V dropped 5 bases and J dropped 5; count of bases not matched to a gene: 7. This CDR3 is 15 amino acids long. CDR3 loop: CAISLLAGEGDTQYF. CDR3 nucleotide sequence: TGTGCCATCAGTCTCCTAGCGGGAGAGGGAGATACGCAGTATTTT.

The chain links TRBV10-1 to TRBJ2-7; the D gene could be TRBD1 or TRBD2 (5 bases each). The CDR3 totals 13 residues. The germline V gene encodes CDR1 WNHNN and CDR2 SYGVQD (reference sequence). The V and J ends lost 1 base and 3 bases respectively, with 7 bases between them. The CDR3: CASSEYGGYEQYF. Here the CDR3 DNA reads TGCGCCAGCAGTGAGTATGGGGGCTACGAGCAGTACTTC.

The chain has TRBV19 and TRBJ1-2; unclear D gene. CDR1 is LNHDA and CDR2 is SQIVND in the germline V gene (reference sequence). Trimming left V 3 bases short and J 3 bases short, with 8 bases between. The CDR3 covers 13 residues. CDR3 loop: CASSIGLDYGYTF. The DNA of the CDR3 is TGTGCCAGTAGTATCGGACTGGACTATGGCTACACCTTC.

The chain joins TRBV5-1 to TRBJ1-4, with D possibly TRBD1 on 5 matching bases. This CDR3 spans 17 amino acids. Germline V gene data show CDR1 as SGHRS and CDR2 as YFSETQ. With 1 base removed from V and 3 bases from J, the gap between germline ends came to 16 bases. The CDR3 DNA reads as TGCGCCAGCAGCTTGACACCGACGGGACGGCCTAATGAAAAACTGTTTTTT. This codes for CASSLTPTGRPNEKLFF.

The chain employs TRBV9 and TRBJ2-3; 10 bases map to TRBD2. V lost 0 bases to trimming and J lost 1 base; unmatched junction nucleotides: 20. The CDR3 spans 22 residues. CDR1 is SGDLS, CDR2 YYNGEE, per germline. The DNA of the CDR3 is TGTGCCAGCAGCGTAGCTTCGGGGATCTGGTCTAGCGGGAGTGTCGGCACAGATACGCAGTATTTT. It codes for CASSVASGIWSSGSVGTDTQYF.

The chain has TRBV4-3 and TRBJ1-5; D remains unclear. The ends were cut back, 4 bases at V and 2 bases at J, with 15 bases in the middle. The CDR3 sequence is 16 residues long. Germline CDR1 reads LGHNA; CDR2 reads YSLEER. DNA of the CDR3: TGCGCCAGCAGCCGAACGTACGGGAGTGGCAATCAGCCCCAGCATTTT. Translating it yields CASSRTYGSGNQPQHF.

This chain joins TRBV27 and TRBJ1-5, with D unclear. V lost 6 bases and J 7 bases, leaving 16 bases between the germline ends. This CDR3 comprises 14 residues. Germline V CDR1 and CDR2: MNHEY, SMNVEV (reference sequence). DNA for the CDR3: TGTGCCAGCAGCAAAGGGAGTATGGGCCAGCCCCAGCATTTT. Amino acid sequence: CASSKGSMGQPQHF.

The chain joins TRBV18 to TRBJ2-7; unclear D gene. Germline-derived CDR1 and CDR2 are KGHSH and LQKENI. V was clipped by 2 bases and J by 3 bases, with 14 bases between them. CDR3 length equals 15 residues. The CDR3 here is CASSPVSPGFYEQYF. In DNA, the CDR3 is TGTGCCAGCTCACCAGTTAGTCCGGGCTTCTACGAGCAGTACTTC.

The rearrangement uses TRBV6-5 and TRBJ1-4; D uncertain. V gave up 2 bases and J gave up 7 bases, with 8 bases separating them. CDR3 length: 13 amino acids. Looked up from germline, CDR1 is MNHEY and CDR2 is SVGAGI. CDR3: CASSYNGFEKLFF. CDR3 in DNA: TGTGCCAGCAGTTACAACGGTTTTGAAAAACTGTTTTTT.

This clonotype has a count of ten or more. Written as DNA, the CDR3 is TGTGCCAGCAGCTCTGACATGAACACTGAAGCTTTCTTT. Translating gives CASSSDMNTEAFF. The rearrangement uses TRBV7-2 and TRBJ1-1; D is undetermined. Germline CDR1 and CDR2: SGHTA and FQGNSA. V gave up 4 bases and J gave up 0 bases, with 6 bases separating them. The CDR3 has 13 residues.

The chain uses TRBV20-1 and TRBJ2-3, with D perhaps given as TRBD1 or TRBD2 (5 bases each). V lost 3 bases and J 4 bases, leaving 17 bases between the germline ends. The CDR3 is made up of 15 amino acids. Germline CDR1 reads DFQATT; CDR2 reads SNEGSKA (reference sequence). The CDR3 spells CSARGPPVRADTQYF. In DNA form, the CDR3 reads TGCAGTGCTAGGGGACCGCCCGTAAGGGCAGATACGCAGTATTTT.

This clonotype has only a few counts. The V gene is TRBV4-3, the J gene TRBJ2-4; unclear D gene. The CDR3 runs 11 residues. CDR1 and CDR2 from the germline V gene are LGHNA and YSLEER. Trimming took 3 bases from V and 9 from J, leaving 6 bases between them. CDR3: CASSQGSIQYF. In DNA, the CDR3 is TGCGCCAGCAGCCAGGGTAGCATTCAGTACTTC.

The chain links TRBV7-3 to TRBJ2-5; D tentatively reads TRBD1 or TRBD2 (7 bases each). The V and J ends lost 4 bases and 2 bases respectively, with 17 bases between them. The CDR3 has 16 residues. Germline lookup yields CDR1 SGHTA and CDR2 FQGTGA. In nucleotides, the CDR3 is TGTGCCAGCAGCTCAGGGGGTGGCGGGGGACAAGAGACCCAGTACTTC. Translated: CASSSGGGGGQETQYF.

At least ten counts were recorded for this clonotype. The rearrangement joins TRBV19 to TRBJ1-1, with unresolved D. This CDR3 contains 14 residues. V was cut by 1 base and J by 7 bases, with 13 bases left in between. Germline V gene data show CDR1 as LNHDA and CDR2 as SQIVND (reference sequence). The CDR3 bases are TGTGCCAGTAGTATAGGAATGGTGGGGAGTGAAGCTTTCTTT. It encodes CASSIGMVGSEAFF.

This clonotype showed up many times. In nucleotides, the CDR3 is TGTGCCATCAGTGGCCGAAAAGCCAAAAACATTCAGTACTTC. Protein sequence: CAISGRKAKNIQYF. The J gene is TRBJ2-4, the V gene TRBV10-3, with D uncertain. Deletions cut 4 bases from V and 0 bases from J, with 7 bases between. The CDR3 sequence is 14 residues long. Per germline, CDR1 ENHRY and CDR2 SYGVKD.

This clonotype appeared a few times. V gene TRBV29-1 combines with J gene TRBJ2-4; the match to TRBD1 covers 7 bases. The CDR3 sequence is 14 residues long. V shed 6 bases, J shed 8 bases, and the junction held 13 bases outside the gene matches. Looked up from germline, CDR1 is SQVTM and CDR2 is ANQGSEA. The CDR3 here is CSVMTGTEADIQYF. CDR3 nucleotide sequence: TGCAGCGTGATGACCGGGACAGAAGCCGACATTCAGTACTTC.

This CDR3 reads CATSPDSLGELFF. CDR3 bases: TGTGCCACCAGCCCGGACAGCTTAGGGGAGCTGTTTTTT. This chain joins TRBV15 and TRBJ2-2, with TRBD1 as a possible D gene (6 bases). Germline V gene sequence: CDR1 LNHNV, CDR2 YYDKDF (reference sequence). V was trimmed by 5 bases and J by 8 bases, leaving 12 bases between them. The CDR3 sequence is 13 residues long.

The chain joins TRBV12-3 or TRBV12-4 to TRBJ2-2; tentative D call: TRBD2 (5 bases). With 2 bases removed from V and 3 bases from J, the gap between germline ends came to 7 bases. This CDR3 spans 14 amino acids. CDR3 bases: TGTGCCAGCAGTTTACGGGATTACACCGGGGAGCTGTTTTTT. Encoded protein: CASSLRDYTGELFF.

V is TRBV27 and J is TRBJ2-1; 13 bases align to TRBD2. The CDR3 is 14 residues long. Germline CDR1 is MNHEY and CDR2 is SMNVEV (reference sequence). The V gene end was trimmed by 6 bases and the J gene end by 7 bases; junction bases not matched to a gene: 3. CDR3: CASRTSGGRNEQFF. The CDR3, as DNA: TGTGCCAGCAGGACTAGCGGGGGGAGGAATGAGCAGTTCTTC.

The chain has TRBV27 and TRBJ2-1; 8 bases agree with TRBD1. CDR3 length equals 14 residues. The J segment lost 7 bases and the V segment lost 8 bases, leaving 10 bases of the junction unmatched. CDR1 is MNHEY and CDR2 is SMNVEV in the germline V gene (reference sequence). The CDR3 reads CASQSPGGENEQFF. For the CDR3, the DNA is TGTGCCAGCCAATCACCAGGGGGCGAGAATGAGCAGTTCTTC.